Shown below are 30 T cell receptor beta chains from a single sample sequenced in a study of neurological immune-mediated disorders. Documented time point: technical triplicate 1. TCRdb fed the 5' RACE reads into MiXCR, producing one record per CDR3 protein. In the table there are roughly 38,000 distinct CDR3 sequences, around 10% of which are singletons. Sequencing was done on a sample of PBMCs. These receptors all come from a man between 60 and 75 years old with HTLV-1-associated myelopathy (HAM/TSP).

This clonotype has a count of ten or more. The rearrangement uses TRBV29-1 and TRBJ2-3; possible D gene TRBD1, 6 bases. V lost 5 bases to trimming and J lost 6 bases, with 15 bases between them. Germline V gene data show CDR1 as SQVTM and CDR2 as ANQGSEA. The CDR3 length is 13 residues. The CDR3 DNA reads TGCAGCGTTAGGGGCAGGGGTGGCGATACGCAGTATTTT. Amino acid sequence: CSVRGRGGDTQYF.

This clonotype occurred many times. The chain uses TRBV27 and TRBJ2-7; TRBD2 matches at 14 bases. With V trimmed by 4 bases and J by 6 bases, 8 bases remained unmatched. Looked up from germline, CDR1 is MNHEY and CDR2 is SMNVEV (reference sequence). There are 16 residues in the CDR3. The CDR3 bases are TGTGCCAGCAGTTCGACTAGCGGGAGGGAATCGGCCGAGCAGTACTTC. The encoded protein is CASSSTSGRESAEQYF.

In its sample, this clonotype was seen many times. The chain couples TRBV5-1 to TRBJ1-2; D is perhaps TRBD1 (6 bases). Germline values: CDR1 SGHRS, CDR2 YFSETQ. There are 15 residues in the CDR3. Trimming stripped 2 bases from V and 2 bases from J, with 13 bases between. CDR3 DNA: TGCGCCAGCAGCTTACACCAGGGGTCGAACTATGGCTACACCTTC. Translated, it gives CASSLHQGSNYGYTF.

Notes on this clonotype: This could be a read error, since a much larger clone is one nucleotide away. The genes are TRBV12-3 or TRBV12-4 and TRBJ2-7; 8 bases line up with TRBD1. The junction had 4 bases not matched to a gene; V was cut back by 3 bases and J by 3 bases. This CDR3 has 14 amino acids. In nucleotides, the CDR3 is TGTGCCAGCAGTTTCAGGGGGCGCCTCTACGAGCAGTACGTC. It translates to CASSFRGRLYEQYV.

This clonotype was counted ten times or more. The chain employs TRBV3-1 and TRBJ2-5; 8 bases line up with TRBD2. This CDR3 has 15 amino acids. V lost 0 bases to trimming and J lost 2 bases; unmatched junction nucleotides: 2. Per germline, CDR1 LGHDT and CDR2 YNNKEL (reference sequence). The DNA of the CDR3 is TGTGCCAGCAGCCAAGAACCTAGCGGGCAAGAGACCCAGTACTTC. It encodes CASSQEPSGQETQYF.

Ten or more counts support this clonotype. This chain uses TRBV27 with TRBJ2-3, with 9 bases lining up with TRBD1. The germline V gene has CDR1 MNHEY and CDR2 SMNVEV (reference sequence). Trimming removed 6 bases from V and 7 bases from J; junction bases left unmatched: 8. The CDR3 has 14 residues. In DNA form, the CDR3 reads TGTGCCAGCAGCGACGGGACAGGGTATCATACGCAGTATTTT. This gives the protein CASSDGTGYHTQYF.

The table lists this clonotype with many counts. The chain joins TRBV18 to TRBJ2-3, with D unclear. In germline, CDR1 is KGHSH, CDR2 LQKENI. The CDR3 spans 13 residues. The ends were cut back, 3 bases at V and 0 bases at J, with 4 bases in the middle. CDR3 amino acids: CASSPTSTDTQYF. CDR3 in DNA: TGTGCCAGCTCACCGACTAGCACAGATACGCAGTATTTT.

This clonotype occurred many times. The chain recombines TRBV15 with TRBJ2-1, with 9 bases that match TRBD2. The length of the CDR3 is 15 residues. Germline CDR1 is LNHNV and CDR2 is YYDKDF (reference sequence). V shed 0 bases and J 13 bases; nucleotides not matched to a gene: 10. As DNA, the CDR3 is TGTGCCACCAGCAGAGATCGAGAGACTAGCGGATATCAGTTCTTC. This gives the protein CATSRDRETSGYQFF.

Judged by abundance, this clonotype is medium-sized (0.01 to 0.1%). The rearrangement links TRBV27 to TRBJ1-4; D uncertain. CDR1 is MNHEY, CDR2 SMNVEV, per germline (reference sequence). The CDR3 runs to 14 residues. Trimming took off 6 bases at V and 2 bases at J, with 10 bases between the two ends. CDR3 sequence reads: CASSELATNEKLFF. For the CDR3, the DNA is TGTGCCAGCAGCGAGTTGGCCACTAATGAAAAACTGTTTTTT.

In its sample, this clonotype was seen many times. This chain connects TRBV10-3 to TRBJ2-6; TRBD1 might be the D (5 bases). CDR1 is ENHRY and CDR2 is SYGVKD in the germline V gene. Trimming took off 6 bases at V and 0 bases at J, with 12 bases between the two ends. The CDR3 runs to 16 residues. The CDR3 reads CAISSPTGSGANVLTF. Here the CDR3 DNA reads TGTGCCATCAGCTCCCCTACAGGCTCTGGGGCCAACGTCCTGACTTTC.

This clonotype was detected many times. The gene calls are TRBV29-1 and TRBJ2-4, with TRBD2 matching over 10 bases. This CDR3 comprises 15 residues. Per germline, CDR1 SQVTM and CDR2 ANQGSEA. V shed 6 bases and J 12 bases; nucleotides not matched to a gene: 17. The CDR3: CSVNLAGETLRTQYF. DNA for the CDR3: TGCAGCGTCAATCTAGCGGGAGAGACCTTAAGGACTCAGTACTTC.

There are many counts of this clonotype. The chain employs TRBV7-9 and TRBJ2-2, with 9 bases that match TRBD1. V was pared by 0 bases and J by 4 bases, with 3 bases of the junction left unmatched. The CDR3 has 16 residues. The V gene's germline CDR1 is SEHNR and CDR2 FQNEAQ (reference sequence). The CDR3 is CASSLAGQGTTGELFF. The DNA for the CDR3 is TGTGCCAGCAGCTTAGCGGGACAGGGAACCACCGGGGAGCTGTTTTTT. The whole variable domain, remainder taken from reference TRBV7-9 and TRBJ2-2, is DTGVSQNPRHKITKRGQNVTFRCDPISEHNRLYWYRQTLGQGPEFLTYFQNEAQLEKSRLLSDRFSAERPKGSFSTLEIQRTEQGDSAMYLCASSLAGQGTTGELFFGEGSRLTVL.

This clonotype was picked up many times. As DNA, the CDR3 is TGTGCCAGCAGTACCTTAGCGGGAAACTCCTACAATGAGCAGTTCTTC. Translation: CASSTLAGNSYNEQFF. The genes are TRBV28 and TRBJ2-1, with 8 bases identical to TRBD2. In germline, CDR1 is MDHEN, CDR2 SYDVKM. This CDR3 region has 16 residues. Trimming removed 5 bases from V and 0 bases from J; junction bases left unmatched: 6.

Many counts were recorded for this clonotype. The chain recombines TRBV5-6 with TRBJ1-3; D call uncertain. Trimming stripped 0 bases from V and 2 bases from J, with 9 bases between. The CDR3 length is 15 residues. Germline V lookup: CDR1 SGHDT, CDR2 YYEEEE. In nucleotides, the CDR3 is TGTGCCAGCAGCTTGGGGGGTACAGCTGGAAACACCATATATTTT. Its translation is CASSLGGTAGNTIYF.

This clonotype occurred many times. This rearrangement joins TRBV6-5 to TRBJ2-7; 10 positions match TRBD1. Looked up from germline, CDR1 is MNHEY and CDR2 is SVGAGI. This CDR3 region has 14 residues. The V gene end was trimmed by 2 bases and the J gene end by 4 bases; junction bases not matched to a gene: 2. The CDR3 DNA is TGTGCCAGCAGTTACCGGGACAGGGGTTACGAGCAGTACTTC. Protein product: CASSYRDRGYEQYF.

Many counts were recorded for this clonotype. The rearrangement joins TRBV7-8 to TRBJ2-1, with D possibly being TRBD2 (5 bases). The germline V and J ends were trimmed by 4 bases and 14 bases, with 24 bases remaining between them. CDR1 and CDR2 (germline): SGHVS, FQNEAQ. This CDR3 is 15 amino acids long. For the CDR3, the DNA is TGTGCCAGCAGCTCCACGGACTCGATTTCACGTAGGGAGTTCTTC. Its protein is CASSSTDSISRREFF. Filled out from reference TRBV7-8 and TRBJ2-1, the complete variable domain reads GAGVSQSPRYKVAKRGQDVALRCDPISGHVSLFWYQQALGQGPEFLTYFQNEAQLDKSGLPSDRFFAERPEGSVSTLKIQRTQQEDSAVYLCASSSTDSISRREFFGPGTRLTVL.

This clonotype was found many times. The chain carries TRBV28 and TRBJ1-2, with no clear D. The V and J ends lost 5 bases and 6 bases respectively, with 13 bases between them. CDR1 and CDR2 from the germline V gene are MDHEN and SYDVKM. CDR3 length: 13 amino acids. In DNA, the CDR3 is TGTGCCAGCAGTGCCGGCGTCTCGAATGGCTACACCTTC. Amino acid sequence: CASSAGVSNGYTF.

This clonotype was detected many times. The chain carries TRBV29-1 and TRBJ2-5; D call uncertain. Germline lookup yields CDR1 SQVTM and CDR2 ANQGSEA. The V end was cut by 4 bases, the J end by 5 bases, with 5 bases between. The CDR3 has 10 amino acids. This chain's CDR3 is CSVVGETQYF. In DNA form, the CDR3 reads TGCAGCGTTGTGGGGGAGACCCAGTACTTC. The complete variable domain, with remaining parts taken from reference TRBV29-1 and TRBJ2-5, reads SAVISQKPSRDICQRGTSLTIQCQVDSQVTMMFWYRQQPGQSLTLIATANQGSEATYESGFVIDKFPISRPNLTFSTLTVSNMSPEDSSIYLCSVVGETQYFGPGTRLLVL.

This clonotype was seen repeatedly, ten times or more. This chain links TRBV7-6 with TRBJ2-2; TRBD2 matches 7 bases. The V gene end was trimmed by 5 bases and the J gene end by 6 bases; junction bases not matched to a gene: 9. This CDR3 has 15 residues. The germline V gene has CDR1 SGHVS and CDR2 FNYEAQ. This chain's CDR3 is CASSGEAGVSGELFF. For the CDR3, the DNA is TGTGCCAGCAGCGGTGAGGCGGGAGTATCCGGGGAGCTGTTTTTT. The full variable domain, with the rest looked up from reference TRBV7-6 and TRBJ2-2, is GAGVSQSPRYKVTKRGQDVALRCDPISGHVSLYWYRQALGQGPEFLTYFNYEAQQDKSGLPNDRFSAERPEGSISTLTIQRTEQRDSAMYRCASSGEAGVSGELFFGEGSRLTVL.

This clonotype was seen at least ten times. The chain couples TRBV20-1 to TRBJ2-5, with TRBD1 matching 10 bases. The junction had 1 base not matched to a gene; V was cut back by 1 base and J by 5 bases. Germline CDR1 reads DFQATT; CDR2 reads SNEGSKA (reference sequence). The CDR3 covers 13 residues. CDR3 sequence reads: CSARGTGGETQYF. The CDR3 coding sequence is TGCAGTGCTAGAGGGACAGGGGGTGAGACCCAGTACTTC.

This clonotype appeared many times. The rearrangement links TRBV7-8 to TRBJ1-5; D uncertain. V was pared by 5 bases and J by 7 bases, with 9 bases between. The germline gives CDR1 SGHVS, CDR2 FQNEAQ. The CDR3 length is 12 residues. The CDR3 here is CASSQNGQPQHF. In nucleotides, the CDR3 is TGTGCCAGCAGCCAAAATGGGCAGCCCCAGCATTTT.

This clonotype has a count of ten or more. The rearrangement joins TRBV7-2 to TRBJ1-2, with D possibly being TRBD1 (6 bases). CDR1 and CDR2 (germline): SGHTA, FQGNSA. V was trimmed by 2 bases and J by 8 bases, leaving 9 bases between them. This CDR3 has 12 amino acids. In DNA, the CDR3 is TGTGCCAGCAGCTTAAACAGGGCCGGCTACACCTTC. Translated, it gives CASSLNRAGYTF.

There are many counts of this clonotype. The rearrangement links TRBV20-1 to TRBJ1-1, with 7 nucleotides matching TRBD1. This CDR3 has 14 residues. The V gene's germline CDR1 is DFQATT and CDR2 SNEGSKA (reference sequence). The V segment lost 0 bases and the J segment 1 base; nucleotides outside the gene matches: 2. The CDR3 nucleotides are TGCAGTGCTAGAGATGGGACAGCGAACACTGAAGCTTTCTTT. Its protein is CSARDGTANTEAFF.

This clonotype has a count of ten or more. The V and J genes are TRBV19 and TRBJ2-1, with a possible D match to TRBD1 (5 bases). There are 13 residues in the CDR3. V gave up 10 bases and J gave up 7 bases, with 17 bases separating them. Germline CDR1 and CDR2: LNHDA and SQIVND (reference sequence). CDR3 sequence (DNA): TGTGCCACTCGAGTTGGGGCGCAAAATGAGCAGTTCTTC. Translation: CATRVGAQNEQFF.

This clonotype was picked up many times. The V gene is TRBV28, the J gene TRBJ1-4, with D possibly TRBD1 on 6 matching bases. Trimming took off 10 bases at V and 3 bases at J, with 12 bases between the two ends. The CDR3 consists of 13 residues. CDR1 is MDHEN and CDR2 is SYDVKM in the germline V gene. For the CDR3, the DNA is TGTGCCACCCAACAGGGTTCTAATGAAAAACTGTTTTTT. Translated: CATQQGSNEKLFF.

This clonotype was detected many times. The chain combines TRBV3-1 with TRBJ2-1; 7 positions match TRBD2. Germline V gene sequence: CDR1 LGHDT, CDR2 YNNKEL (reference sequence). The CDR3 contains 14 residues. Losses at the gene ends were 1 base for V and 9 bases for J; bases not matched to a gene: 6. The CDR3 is CASSQGLARGEQFF. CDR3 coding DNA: TGTGCCAGCAGCCAAGGACTAGCACGGGGTGAGCAGTTCTTC.

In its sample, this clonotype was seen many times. The CDR3 coding sequence is TGTGCCAGCAGCTTACAGTTGGACGGCACTGAAGCTTTCTTT. This translates into CASSLQLDGTEAFF. The rearrangement joins TRBV5-5 to TRBJ1-1; unclear D gene. Between the trimmed V and J ends, which lost 2 bases and 4 bases, there was a span of 12 bases. Germline V gene lookup returns CDR1 SGHKS and CDR2 YYEKEE (reference sequence). This CDR3 region has 14 residues.

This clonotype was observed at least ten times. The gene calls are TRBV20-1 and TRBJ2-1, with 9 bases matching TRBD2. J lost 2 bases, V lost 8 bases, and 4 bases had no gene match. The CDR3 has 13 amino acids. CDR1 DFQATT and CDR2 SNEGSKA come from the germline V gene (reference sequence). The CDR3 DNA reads TGCAGTTCAATAGCGGGAGCCTACAATGAGCAGTTCTTC. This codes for CSSIAGAYNEQFF.

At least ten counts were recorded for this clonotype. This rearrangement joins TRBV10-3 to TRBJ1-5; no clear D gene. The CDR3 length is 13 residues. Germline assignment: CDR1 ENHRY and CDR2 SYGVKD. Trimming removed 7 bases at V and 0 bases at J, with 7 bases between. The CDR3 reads CAIKRDSNQPQHF. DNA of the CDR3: TGTGCCATCAAGAGGGATAGCAATCAGCCCCAGCATTTT.

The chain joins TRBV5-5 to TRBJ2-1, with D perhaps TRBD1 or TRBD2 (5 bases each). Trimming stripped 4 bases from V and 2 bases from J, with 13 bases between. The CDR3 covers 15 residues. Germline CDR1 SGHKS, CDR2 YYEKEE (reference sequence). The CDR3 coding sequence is TGTGCCAGCAGCCTACCACGGGACGCCTACAATGAGCAGTTCTTC. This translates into CASSLPRDAYNEQFF.